A selection of T cell receptor beta chains follows, all from one sample in a study of shared clonotypes between healthy human individuals. Data came from immunoSEQ multiplex PCR; TCRdb stores just in-frame clones and leaves some out. The sample shows more than 850,000 clones, 78% of them seen only once. The sequencing sample was made of memory CD4+ T cells from PBMCs. These receptors were obtained from a man between 18 and 29 years old in good health. Some clones in this sample may be carry-over from other donors' samples. Both conserved end residues are part of each CDR3. The D gene is left open where the match is weak. A row's size may be missing; if present it is once, few, many or a size class.

J: TRBJ2-1; size: few; D: TRBD2; V: TRBV4-3; DNA: TGCGCCAGCAGCCAAGATTTCCTAGCGGGCATACCTTCCTACAATGAGCAGTTCTTC; CDR3: CASSQDFLAGIPSYNEQFF
J: TRBJ2-7; size: .; D: TRBD1; V: TRBV5-4; DNA: TGTGCCAGCAGCGTTGGACAGGGGGACGAGCAGTACTTC; CDR3: CASSVGQGDEQYF
J: TRBJ1-5; size: many; D: .; V: TRBV7-2; DNA: TGTGCCAGCAGCTTAGGTCCAGTCTACAATCAGCCCCAGCATTTT; CDR3: CASSLGPVYNQPQHF
J: TRBJ2-3; size: .; D: TRBD1; V: TRBV7-2; DNA: TGTGCCAGCAGTGCTGACAGGGGCGTGACAGATACGCAGTATTTT; CDR3: CASSADRGVTDTQYF
J: TRBJ2-5; size: .; D: TRBD2; V: TRBV5-1; DNA: TGCGCCAGCAGCTCGGGACTAGCGGGAGGGCAAGAGACCCAGTACTTC; CDR3: CASSSGLAGGQETQYF
J: TRBJ2-1; size: .; D: TRBD2; V: TRBV10-3; DNA: TGTGCCATCAGTGAGTCGACTGGGTCTAGCGGGACCTACAATGAGCAGTTCTTC; CDR3: CAISESTGSSGTYNEQFF
J: TRBJ2-3; size: .; D: .; V: TRBV6-5; DNA: TGTGCCAGCACCCTACTGGGGGATGGCACAGATACGCAGTATTTT; CDR3: CASTLLGDGTDTQYF
J: TRBJ2-7; size: few; D: .; V: TRBV7-2; DNA: TGTGCCAGCAGCGGAGCCTTGGCCTACTCCTACGAGCAGTACTTC; CDR3: CASSGALAYSYEQYF
J: TRBJ1-2; size: .; D: .; V: TRBV6-6; DNA: TGTGCCAGCAGTTACGCTCGGGATGGCTACACCTTC; CDR3: CASSYARDGYTF
J: TRBJ1-2; size: .; D: TRBD1; V: TRBV5-6; DNA: TGTGCCAGCAGCCCCGGGACAGTCCTCGCCTATGGCTACACCTTC; CDR3: CASSPGTVLAYGYTF
J: TRBJ1-4; size: .; D: .; V: TRBV11-2; DNA: TGTGCCAGCAGCTTAGATCAATGGAGTGAAAAACTGTTTTTT; CDR3: CASSLDQWSEKLFF
J: TRBJ2-7; size: few; D: TRBD2; V: TRBV7-2; DNA: TGTGCCAGCAGCCAGACTAGCGGGGGCTCCTACGAGCAGTACTTC; CDR3: CASSQTSGGSYEQYF
J: TRBJ2-1; size: .; D: .; V: TRBV11-3; DNA: TGTGCCAGCAGTCCGGGTACTTACAATGAGCAGTTCTTC; CDR3: CASSPGTYNEQFF
J: TRBJ2-7; size: .; D: .; V: TRBV1; DNA: TGCACCAGCAGCCAAGTAATCCTAGCCACGGTTGACGACTACGAGCAGTACTTC; CDR3: CTSSQVILATVDDYEQYF
J: TRBJ2-7; size: .; D: .; V: TRBV11-3; DNA: TGTGCCAGCAGCTTCGGACAGAGCGACGAGCAGTACTTC; CDR3: CASSFGQSDEQYF
J: TRBJ2-1; size: .; D: .; V: TRBV7-2; DNA: TGTGCCAGCAGCTTAGCAGTCTACAATGAGCAGTTCTTC; CDR3: CASSLAVYNEQFF
J: TRBJ2-5; size: .; D: .; V: TRBV7-9; DNA: TGTGCCAGCAGCTTAGGGTGGGAGACCCAGTACTTC; CDR3: CASSLGWETQYF
J: TRBJ2-3; size: .; D: .; V: TRBV2; DNA: TGTGCCACCAGGACCGGGACCCAAGGCGGGGATACGCAGTATTTT; CDR3: CATRTGTQGGDTQYF
J: TRBJ2-7; size: .; D: TRBD1; V: TRBV25-1; DNA: TGTGCCAGCAGTGCGGGACAGGGGGCGTACGAGCAGTACTTC; CDR3: CASSAGQGAYEQYF
J: TRBJ2-2; size: .; D: .; V: TRBV7-2; DNA: TGTGCCAGCAGCTTAGGCGGGGCGAACACCGGGGAGCTGTTTTTT; CDR3: CASSLGGANTGELFF
J: TRBJ1-2; size: .; D: .; V: TRBV19; DNA: TGTGCCAGTAGTACCAGTGCCTACAACTCTGGCTACACCTTC; CDR3: CASSTSAYNSGYTF
J: TRBJ1-5; size: .; D: .; V: TRBV15; DNA: TGTGCCACCAGCGTTGCAGGAGATCAGCCCCAGCATTTT; CDR3: CATSVAGDQPQHF
J: TRBJ1-3; size: .; D: .; V: TRBV18; DNA: TGTGCCAGCTCACCACCAGGGGATGGAAACACCATATATTTT; CDR3: CASSPPGDGNTIYF
J: TRBJ1-1; size: .; D: .; V: TRBV7-6; DNA: TGTGCCAGCAGCCCGGGGACAAGGACTGAAGCTTTCTTT; CDR3: CASSPGTRTEAFF
J: TRBJ1-4; size: .; D: .; V: TRBV27; DNA: TGTGCCAGCAGTCCCATATTCTCGGCCCTCCCAGTTGAAAAACTGTTTTTT; CDR3: CASSPIFSALPVEKLFF
J: TRBJ1-2; size: .; D: .; V: TRBV5-5; DNA: TGTGCCAGCATTCTTGGAACGGGGAACTATGGCTACACCTTC; CDR3: CASILGTGNYGYTF
J: TRBJ2-5; size: few; D: .; V: TRBV7-2; DNA: TGTGCCAGCAGCCCCGGCCGGGAGACCCAGTACTTC; CDR3: CASSPGRETQYF
J: TRBJ2-4; size: .; D: .; V: TRBV19; DNA: TGTGCCAGTAGGGTTGGGGACATTCAGTACTTC; CDR3: CASRVGDIQYF
J: TRBJ2-2; size: .; D: .; V: TRBV11-2; DNA: TGTGCCAGCAACTCACTGATGGGGACCGGGGAGCTGTTTTTT; CDR3: CASNSLMGTGELFF
J: TRBJ1-6; size: .; D: TRBD1; V: TRBV9; DNA: TGTGCCAGCAGCGTCACAGGGGGTGGTTCACCCCTCCACTTT; CDR3: CASSVTGGGSPLHF
J: TRBJ1-5; size: few; D: TRBD1; V: TRBV6-1; DNA: TGTGCCAGCAGTGGGGACAGGGTGAATCAGCCCCAGCATTTT; CDR3: CASSGDRVNQPQHF
J: TRBJ2-5; size: .; D: TRBD2; V: TRBV11-3; DNA: TGTGCCAGCAGCCCGGGGGGGTATCAACAAGAGACCCAGTACTTC; CDR3: CASSPGGYQQETQYF
J: TRBJ2-1; size: .; D: TRBD2; V: TRBV30; DNA: TGTGCCTGGGGGAGGGGTACCGGGACTAGGGGCCACAATGAGCAGTTCTTC; CDR3: CAWGRGTGTRGHNEQFF
J: TRBJ1-2; size: .; D: TRBD1; V: TRBV28; DNA: TGTGCCAGCACCAAACTCCGGGACAGCTATTATGGCTACACCTTC; CDR3: CASTKLRDSYYGYTF
J: TRBJ2-3; size: .; D: .; V: TRBV29-1; DNA: TGCAGCGTTGCAAATCCAGATACGCAGTATTTT; CDR3: CSVANPDTQYF
J: TRBJ2-1; size: .; D: .; V: TRBV7-3; DNA: TGTGCCAGCAGCTTATCTAGCGCCTACAATGAGCAGTTCTTC; CDR3: CASSLSSAYNEQFF
J: TRBJ2-2; size: once; D: .; V: TRBV2; DNA: TGTGCCAGCAGTGAGACGGCCTACACCGGGGAGCTGTTTTTT; CDR3: CASSETAYTGELFF
J: TRBJ1-2; size: .; D: .; V: TRBV4-3; DNA: TGCGCCAGCAGCCAAGATCTAAACAACTATGGCTACACCTTC; CDR3: CASSQDLNNYGYTF
J: TRBJ2-3; size: .; D: TRBD1; V: TRBV28; DNA: TGTGCCAGCAGCCAAGGGACAGGGTCAAGCACAGATACGCAGTATTTT; CDR3: CASSQGTGSSTDTQYF
J: TRBJ2-5; size: .; D: TRBD1; V: TRBV19; DNA: TGTGCCAGTACCGGGACAGACCAAGAGACCCAGTACTTC; CDR3: CASTGTDQETQYF
J: TRBJ2-3; size: .; D: TRBD1; V: TRBV7-9; DNA: TGTGCCAGCAGCTTACTCTGGGACAGATTTCTTCCCACCCCAGATACGCAGTATTTT; CDR3: CASSLLWDRFLPTPDTQYF
J: TRBJ2-7; size: .; D: TRBD2; V: TRBV18; DNA: TGTGCCAGCTCACCTCTGACTAGCGGGAGTTCCGAGCAGTACTTC; CDR3: CASSPLTSGSSEQYF
J: TRBJ2-1; size: .; D: .; V: TRBV2; DNA: TGTGCCAGCAGGGCCGAAATTTTAGGGAATGAGCAGTTCTTC; CDR3: CASRAEILGNEQFF
J: TRBJ2-3; size: .; D: .; V: TRBV5-1; DNA: TGCGCCAGCAGCCAGGCCACAGATACGCAGTATTTT; CDR3: CASSQATDTQYF
J: TRBJ2-5; size: .; D: TRBD1; V: TRBV28; DNA: TGTGCCAGCAGGACCCCCTCTACAGGGGAAGAGACCCAGTACTTC; CDR3: CASRTPSTGEETQYF
J: TRBJ1-1; size: .; D: .; V: TRBV18; DNA: TGTGCCAGCTCAACTAATAGGGACGGGATGGTTTTCTTT; CDR3: CASSTNRDGMVFF
J: TRBJ1-1; size: .; D: TRBD1; V: TRBV5-4; DNA: TGTGCCAGCAGCTTGGCTGGGACAGGGCGGGGTGTTGAAGCTTTCTTT; CDR3: CASSLAGTGRGVEAFF
J: TRBJ2-5; size: .; D: TRBD1; V: TRBV12-5; DNA: TGTGCTAGCAAGGACAGGGGCGAGACCCAGTACTTC; CDR3: CASKDRGETQYF
J: TRBJ2-3; size: .; D: TRBD2; V: TRBV5-1; DNA: TGCGCCAGCAGCTCTCCTCCGGGACTAGCGGGAGGGTTGACAGATACGCAGTATTTT; CDR3: CASSSPPGLAGGLTDTQYF
J: TRBJ2-1; size: .; D: .; V: TRBV4-2; DNA: TGTGCCAGCAGCCAACCAATCACGGCTAGCAACAATGAGCAGTTCTTC; CDR3: CASSQPITASNNEQFF
J: TRBJ2-3; size: .; D: TRBD2; V: TRBV5-6; DNA: TGTGCCAGCAGTCCGGGACTAGCGACAGATACGCAGTATTTT; CDR3: CASSPGLATDTQYF
J: TRBJ1-1; size: .; D: .; V: TRBV5-7; DNA: TGTGCCAGCAGCTTGGACATGTCCGAAGCTTTCTTT; CDR3: CASSLDMSEAFF
J: TRBJ2-7; size: once; D: .; V: TRBV25-1; DNA: TGTGCCAGCAGTGAACCCGCAGGGCCCCTAGGATGCGAGCAGTACTTC; CDR3: CASSEPAGPLGCEQYF
J: TRBJ2-1; size: .; D: .; V: TRBV5-1; DNA: TGCGCCAGCAGCTTACGGCCAGGGACAAATGAGCAGTTCTTC; CDR3: CASSLRPGTNEQFF
J: TRBJ1-3; size: .; D: TRBD1; V: TRBV27; DNA: TGTGCCAGCAGTACGACAGGGGGCGGAAACACCATATATTTT; CDR3: CASSTTGGGNTIYF
J: TRBJ2-7; size: .; D: TRBD1; V: TRBV27; DNA: TGTGCCAGCAGTGCCTGGACAGGGAGCTCCTACGAGCAGTACTTC; CDR3: CASSAWTGSSYEQYF
J: TRBJ1-2; size: .; D: TRBD1; V: TRBV27; DNA: TGTGCCAGCAGTTTTGGGGCAGGGGGCCACTATGGCTACACCTTC; CDR3: CASSFGAGGHYGYTF